Presented here are 30 T cell receptor beta chains from one specimen sequenced in a study of T cells in Graves' hyperthyroidism and ophthalmopathy (dated by TCRdb to the late 2010s). To prepare the library, multiplex PCR was applied. The instrument was an Illumina HiSeq 2000. The TCR beta CDR3 regions were amplified from RNA transcripts. The first round of RT-PCR for the TCR CDR3 was performed with the HTBI primer set and the Qiagen OneStep RT-PCR kit. Starting from the raw public reads, TCRdb applied fastp trimming at Q25, assembled clones with MiXCR and retained in-frame beta chains. All rows with the same CDR3 protein become a single entry with the most common DNA and genes. This sample comprises about 570,000 distinct CDR3 sequences, just over 45% of them detected only once. The top ten clonotypes cover under 20% of the sample. The source material was peripheral blood or thyroid tissue (not recorded which). These receptor sequences come from an adult woman with Graves' disease, either hyperthyroidism or ophthalmopathy (not recorded which).

This clonotype has more than one count but fewer than ten. The CDR3 DNA reads TGTGCCATCAGTGTAGGAACCGGGACAGGAGCCACTAACTATGGCTACACCTTC. Protein: CAISVGTGTGATNYGYTF. J is TRBJ1-2 and V is TRBV10-3; the match to TRBD1 covers 8 bases. Germline lookup yields CDR1 ENHRY and CDR2 SYGVKD. V was clipped by 4 bases and J by 0 bases; unmatched bases: 13. This CDR3 is 18 amino acids long.

The V and J genes are TRBV5-1 and TRBJ1-2; D ambiguous. The CDR3 has 14 residues. V lost 2 bases and J lost 4, with 12 bases in between. Germline CDR1 SGHRS, CDR2 YFSETQ. The CDR3 bases are TGCGCCAGCAGCTTAAGGGAGAGCGGCTATGGCTACACCTTC. This gives the protein CASSLRESGYGYTF.

The chain is built from TRBV15 and TRBJ1-3; D perhaps matches TRBD1 (5 bases). There are 15 residues in the CDR3. V lost 0 bases and J lost 3, with 9 bases in between. CDR1 is LNHNV, CDR2 YYDKDF, per germline (reference sequence). In nucleotides, the CDR3 is TGTGCCACCAGCAGAGATGGGGGTTTTGGAAACACCATATATTTT. Its protein product is CATSRDGGFGNTIYF.

This clonotype was counted at least ten times. V usage is TRBV5-1 and J usage is TRBJ2-5; D may be TRBD2 (5 bases). Trimming cost V 4 bases and J 5 bases, with 15 bases left between them. Germline V gene sequence: CDR1 SGHRS, CDR2 YFSETQ. CDR3 length equals 14 residues. CDR3 sequence reads: CASSPERVRETQYF. CDR3 sequence (DNA): TGCGCCAGCAGCCCGGAGAGGGTTAGGGAGACCCAGTACTTC.

Only a few counts were recorded for this clonotype. V and J are TRBV7-9 and TRBJ1-1; D is unresolved. V lost 6 bases and J 6 bases, leaving 11 bases between the germline ends. Per germline, CDR1 SEHNR and CDR2 FQNEAQ (reference sequence). CDR3 size: 12 residues. The CDR3 region is CASRESNAEAFF. The CDR3 nucleotides read TGTGCCAGCAGGGAGTCAAACGCTGAAGCTTTCTTT.

The chain recombines TRBV7-9 with TRBJ2-5; 7 bases align to TRBD1. CDR3 length equals 15 residues. Germline values: CDR1 SEHNR, CDR2 FQNEAQ (reference sequence). J lost 1 base, V lost 2 bases, and 4 bases had no gene match. CDR3 nucleotide sequence: TGTGCCAGCAGCTTAAAGTGGGACAGCCAAGAGACCCAGTACTTC. As protein: CASSLKWDSQETQYF.

At least ten counts were recorded for this clonotype. V usage is TRBV10-3 and J usage is TRBJ1-1; D gene uncertain. V lost 9 bases, J lost 8 bases, and 19 bases lay in between. This CDR3 is 13 amino acids long. Looked up from germline, CDR1 is ENHRY and CDR2 is SYGVKD. CDR3 loop: CAIYSPPKREAFF. The DNA of the CDR3 is TGTGCCATATACAGCCCACCCAAACGGGAAGCTTTCTTT.

The genes are TRBV19 and TRBJ2-7; no reliable D call. This CDR3 has 15 amino acids. The germline V gene encodes CDR1 LNHDA and CDR2 SQIVND (reference sequence). V was pared by 3 bases and J by 2 bases, with 14 bases between. CDR3 residues: CASSMGSKIAYEQYF. In nucleotides, the CDR3 is TGTGCCAGTAGTATGGGCAGCAAGATAGCCTACGAGCAGTACTTC.

This clonotype has ten or more counts. The rearrangement joins TRBV7-9 to TRBJ2-6; D call uncertain. The germline gives CDR1 SEHNR, CDR2 FQNEAQ (reference sequence). Trimming left V 6 bases short and J 0 bases short, with 21 bases between. The CDR3 contains 19 residues. The CDR3 sequence: CASRRPLGRGPSGANVLTF. CDR3 bases: TGTGCCAGCAGAAGACCCCTCGGCAGAGGACCCTCTGGGGCCAACGTCCTGACTTTC.

This clonotype has ten or more counts. The chain joins TRBV27 to TRBJ1-5, with unresolved D. The CDR3 extends over 13 amino acids. In germline, CDR1 is MNHEY, CDR2 SMNVEV (reference sequence). The germline V and J ends were trimmed by 8 bases and 3 bases, with 11 bases remaining between them. For the CDR3, the DNA is TGTGCCAGCGCACAAATGATCAATCAGCCCCAGCATTTT. Protein sequence: CASAQMINQPQHF.

The chain uses TRBV7-9 and TRBJ1-1, with 9 bases fitting TRBD1. Trimming took 6 bases from V and 6 from J; bases not matched to a gene: 8. Germline V gene sequence: CDR1 SEHNR, CDR2 FQNEAQ (reference sequence). The CDR3 has 14 residues. CDR3 DNA: TGTGCCAGCAGTCCGACAGGGGGTATGGCTGAAGCTTTCTTT. This encodes CASSPTGGMAEAFF.

Ten or more counts support this clonotype. V is TRBV9 and J is TRBJ1-4; 8 bases are shared with TRBD1. This CDR3 has 15 residues. J was trimmed by 2 bases and V by 3 bases; bases with no gene match: 3. Germline V gene sequence: CDR1 SGDLS, CDR2 YYNGEE. Written as DNA, the CDR3 is TGTGCCAGCAGCGAGCGGACAGGGACTAATGAAAAACTGTTTTTT. It translates to CASSERTGTNEKLFF.

This clonotype showed up just a few times. J is TRBJ1-4 and V is TRBV14; no clear D gene. Germline CDR1 SGHDN, CDR2 FVKESK. V was trimmed by 3 bases and J by 0 bases, leaving 5 bases between them. This CDR3 has 14 residues. CDR3: CASSQITTNEKLFF. CDR3 nucleotide sequence: TGTGCCAGCAGCCAGATAACAACTAATGAAAAACTGTTTTTT. The whole variable domain, filled in from reference TRBV14 and TRBJ1-4, reads EAGVTQFPSHSVIEKGQTVTLRCDPISGHDNLYWYRRVMGKEIKFLLHFVKESKQDESGMPNNRFLAERTGGTYSTLKVQPAELEDSGVYFCASSQITTNEKLFFGSGTQLSVL.

The chain links TRBV19 to TRBJ2-7; tentative D call: TRBD2 (6 bases). Germline CDR1 LNHDA, CDR2 SQIVND (reference sequence). With 6 bases removed from V and 3 bases from J, the gap between germline ends came to 24 bases. The CDR3 runs to 17 residues. In DNA form, the CDR3 reads TGTGCCAGTAGAGAGTACCACCTCACCGGGGGAGGCTACGAGCAGTACTTC. Protein product: CASREYHLTGGGYEQYF. The variable domain in full, with the rest retrieved from reference TRBV19 and TRBJ2-7, is DGGITQSPKYLFRKEGQNVTLSCEQNLNHDAMYWYRQDPGQGLRLIYYSQIVNDFQKGDIAEGYSVSREKKESFPLTVTSAQKNPTAFYLCASREYHLTGGGYEQYFGPGTRLTVT.

This clonotype was seen ten or more times. V is TRBV2 and J is TRBJ1-3; no clear D gene. The CDR3 is made up of 16 amino acids. Per germline, CDR1 SNHLY and CDR2 FYNNEI. V shed 5 bases and J shed 0 bases, with 14 bases lying between them. CDR3 protein: CASSLSKGYSGNTIYF. CDR3 bases: TGTGCCAGCAGTCTTTCGAAAGGTTACTCTGGAAACACCATATATTTT.

This clonotype was recorded a few times. The J gene is TRBJ1-1, the V gene TRBV28, with D hard to call. V shed 7 bases and J shed 5 bases, with 8 bases lying between them. CDR3 size: 11 residues. Germline loops: CDR1 MDHEN, CDR2 SYDVKM. The CDR3 DNA follows: TGTGCCAGCAAACAGCGGACTGAAGCTTTCTTT. Translating it yields CASKQRTEAFF. The entire variable domain, with the rest obtained from reference TRBV28 and TRBJ1-1, is as follows: DVKVTQSSRYLVKRTGEKVFLECVQDMDHENMFWYRQDPGLGLRLIYFSYDVKMKEKGDIPEGYSVSREKKERFSLILESASTNQTSMYLCASKQRTEAFFGQGTRLTVV.

This clonotype was detected ten times or more. The rearrangement links TRBV9 to TRBJ2-7, with D unclear. CDR1 and CDR2 (germline): SGDLS, YYNGEE. The CDR3 is 15 residues long. Deletions cut 4 bases from V and 3 bases from J, with 17 bases between. CDR3 coding DNA: TGTGCCAGCAGCCCGGCCCTACGGTTGGGCTACGAGCAGTACTTC. Protein: CASSPALRLGYEQYF.

The chain combines TRBV7-8 with TRBJ2-7; D is unresolved. The V end was cut by 6 bases, the J end by 5 bases, with 11 bases between. Per the germline V gene, CDR1 is SGHVS and CDR2 is FQNEAQ. The CDR3 length is 12 residues. CDR3: CASSVRFHEQYF. The CDR3 region has the DNA TGTGCCAGCAGTGTGAGGTTCCACGAGCAGTACTTC.

The CDR3 reads CASSMKQGDGYTF. The CDR3 DNA reads TGTGCCAGCAGCATGAAACAGGGCGATGGCTACACCTTC. The chain employs TRBV7-9 and TRBJ1-2; tentatively, D is TRBD1 (6 bases). The CDR3 has 13 residues. The V gene lost 5 bases and the J gene lost 6 bases, with 13 bases spanning the gap. CDR1 is SEHNR, CDR2 FQNEAQ, per germline (reference sequence). The full variable domain, its missing parts supplied by reference TRBV7-9 and TRBJ1-2, is DTGVSQNPRHKITKRGQNVTFRCDPISEHNRLYWYRQTLGQGPEFLTYFQNEAQLEKSRLLSDRFSAERPKGSFSTLEIQRTEQGDSAMYLCASSMKQGDGYTFGSGTRLTVV.

This clonotype came up many times. The gene calls are TRBV7-9 and TRBJ1-2; 8 nucleotides agree with TRBD1. The CDR3 consists of 16 residues. Germline CDR1 SEHNR, CDR2 FQNEAQ (reference sequence). With 5 bases clipped from V and 6 bases from J, the junction kept 14 bases outside the gene matches. CDR3 bases: TGTGCCAGCAGCGCAACCTTGGACAGGGAACTCAATGGCTACACCTTC. Its protein product is CASSATLDRELNGYTF.

Comments on this clonotype: One base away lies a much larger clone, so this may be a sequencing read error. This chain joins TRBV12-3 or TRBV12-4 and TRBJ2-7, with D possibly TRBD2 on 6 matching bases. The CDR3 covers 13 residues. Trimming stripped 2 bases from V and 4 bases from J, with 9 bases between. CDR3 region: CASSLQEGYEQYF. CDR3 nucleotides: TGTGCCAGCAGTTTACAGGAGGGTTACGAGCAGTACTTC.

This chain uses TRBV20-1 with TRBJ2-3; 8 nucleotides line up with TRBD2. The trim removed 6 bases at V and 4 bases at J, leaving 9 bases unmatched. The CDR3 totals 14 residues. Germline lookup yields CDR1 DFQATT and CDR2 SNEGSKA (reference sequence). Here the CDR3 DNA reads TGCAGTGCCTCGAGCGGGAGTCATGCAGATACGCAGTATTTT. Translating it yields CSASSGSHADTQYF.

The chain is built from TRBV10-3 and TRBJ2-5; the D is unclear. The length of the CDR3 is 13 residues. Trimming shortened V by 4 bases and J by 9 bases, and 15 bases separated the two germline ends. Germline assignment: CDR1 ENHRY and CDR2 SYGVKD. The CDR3 DNA reads TGTGCCATCAGTGGTTGGAGCAATCAGCCCCAGTACTTC. Translating gives CAISGWSNQPQYF.

V is TRBV9 and J is TRBJ2-7; D is tentatively TRBD1 or TRBD2 (5 bases each). The length of the CDR3 is 14 residues. The germline V gene encodes CDR1 SGDLS and CDR2 YYNGEE. V shed 3 bases and J shed 4 bases, with 14 bases lying between them. The CDR3 nucleotides read TGTGCCAGCAGCGAACCGGGACGATTGTACGAGCAGTACTTC. Protein sequence: CASSEPGRLYEQYF.

This chain uses TRBV2 with TRBJ2-5, with D uncertain. The CDR3 consists of 14 residues. CDR1 SNHLY and CDR2 FYNNEI come from the germline V gene. Trimming took 5 bases from V and 1 from J, leaving 11 bases between them. CDR3 nucleotide sequence: TGTGCCAGCAGTCCGAGGCGGACCCAAGAGACCCAGTACTTC. It specifies CASSPRRTQETQYF.

This clonotype was recorded many times. The chain has TRBV29-1 and TRBJ2-7; no clear D gene. With 4 bases removed from V and 0 bases from J, the gap between germline ends came to 10 bases. Germline-derived CDR1 and CDR2 are SQVTM and ANQGSEA. This CDR3 has 13 residues. The CDR3 spells CSVAGKTSYEQYF. The CDR3 DNA is TGCAGCGTTGCCGGCAAGACCTCCTACGAGCAGTACTTC.

This sequence joins TRBV20-1 and TRBJ1-2; D not resolved. Per germline, CDR1 DFQATT and CDR2 SNEGSKA (reference sequence). The V end was cut by 0 bases, the J end by 7 bases, with 15 bases between. The CDR3 has 14 amino acids. The CDR3 protein is CSARDLATGGGYTF. Here the CDR3 DNA reads TGCAGTGCTAGAGACCTAGCAACTGGAGGTGGCTACACCTTC.

At least ten counts were recorded for this clonotype. This chain connects TRBV20-1 to TRBJ2-7; D unresolved. Germline V gives CDR1 DFQATT, CDR2 SNEGSKA (reference sequence). V lost 2 bases and J lost 2, with 10 bases in between. The CDR3 consists of 13 residues. In DNA, the CDR3 is TGCAGTGCTAGACAGCTCAGTGCCTACGAGCAGTACTTC. This sequence encodes CSARQLSAYEQYF.

This clonotype was counted at least ten times. The V call is TRBV9, the J call TRBJ2-2; D remains ambiguous. Germline CDR1 reads SGDLS; CDR2 reads YYNGEE. V was trimmed by 0 bases and J by 4 bases, leaving 13 bases between them. CDR3 size: 16 residues. The CDR3 loop is CASSVVPEYGTGELFF. In nucleotides, the CDR3 is TGTGCCAGCAGCGTAGTTCCGGAGTACGGCACCGGGGAGCTGTTTTTT.

The rearrangement uses TRBV25-1 and TRBJ1-4; D is possibly TRBD1 (5 bases). Germline CDR1 and CDR2: MGHDK and SYGVNS. V lost 8 bases and J 4 bases, leaving 20 bases between the germline ends. CDR3 length: 16 residues. The CDR3 here is CASLAGVLGGNEKLFF. In DNA, the CDR3 is TGTGCCAGCTTAGCGGGGGTACTCGGGGGTAATGAAAAACTGTTTTTT.